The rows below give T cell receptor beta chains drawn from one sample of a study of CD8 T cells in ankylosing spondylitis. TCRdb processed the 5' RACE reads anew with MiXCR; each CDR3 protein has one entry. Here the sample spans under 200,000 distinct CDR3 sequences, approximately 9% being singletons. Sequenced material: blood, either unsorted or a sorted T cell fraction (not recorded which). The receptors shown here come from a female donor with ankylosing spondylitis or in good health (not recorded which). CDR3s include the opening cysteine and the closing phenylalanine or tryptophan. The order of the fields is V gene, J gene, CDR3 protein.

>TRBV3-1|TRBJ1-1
CASSQVRLNTEAFF
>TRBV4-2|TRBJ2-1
CASSPIAGGSYNEQFF
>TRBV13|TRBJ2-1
CASSLIGKTNEQFF
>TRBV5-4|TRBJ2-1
CASSLGPPNEQFF
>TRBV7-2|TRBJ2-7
CASSLVPGQLGEQYF
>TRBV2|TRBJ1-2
CASKGFTRVGYTF
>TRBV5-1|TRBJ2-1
CASSLGGENPQFF
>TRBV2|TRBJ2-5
CASSEGLAPTRETQYF
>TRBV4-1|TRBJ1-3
CASSPRDSSGNTIYF
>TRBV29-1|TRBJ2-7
CSGRTGKGREQYF
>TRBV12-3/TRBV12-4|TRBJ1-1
CASSLRGINTEAFF
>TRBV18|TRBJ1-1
CASSPPGTGTSNTEAFF
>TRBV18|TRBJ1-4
CASSVEAGGKLFF
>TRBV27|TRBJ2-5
CASSSRPTETQYF
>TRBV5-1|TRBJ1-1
CASSGPRQGGTEAFF
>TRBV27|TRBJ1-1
CASSPLTLFTEAFF
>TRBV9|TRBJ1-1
CASSVVGINTEAFF
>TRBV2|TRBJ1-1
CASSDRGNTEAFF
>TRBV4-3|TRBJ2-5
CASSQDRNSGETQYF
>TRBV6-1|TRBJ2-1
CASSPGASAYNEQFF
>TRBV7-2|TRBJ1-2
CATPSRAYGYTF
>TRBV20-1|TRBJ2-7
CSAREGLVLPYEQYF
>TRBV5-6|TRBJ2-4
CASSLSLAKNIQYF
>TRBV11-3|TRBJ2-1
CASSETSGRANEQFF
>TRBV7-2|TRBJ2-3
CASSLEAARGSDTQYF
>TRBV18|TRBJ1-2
CASSPRDRPWNGYTF
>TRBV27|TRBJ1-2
CASSKQGAGYTF
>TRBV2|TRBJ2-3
CASSGSPREGADTDTQYF
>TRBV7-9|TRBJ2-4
CASSFPPGRAKNIQYF
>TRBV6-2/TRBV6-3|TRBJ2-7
CASSYSSGDEQYF
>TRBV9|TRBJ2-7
CASSPRGAWEGINEQYF
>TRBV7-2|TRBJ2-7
CASGTGGGVYEQYF
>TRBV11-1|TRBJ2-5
CASSLVQGLLARDAGETQYF